This TCR beta chain was identified during a study of siplizumab effects on memory and regulatory T cells. Study results and limitations: Naive T cells, seemingly more diverse than memory cells, seemed major alloresponse contributors. Unstimulated subsets accounted for the mapping of only a minor share of the clones that were alloreactive. Proliferating Tregs taken from siplizumab cultures were not shown to have a confirmed suppressive function. Some alloreactive sequences were traceable to unstimulated CD4+ memory cells, and siplizumab significantly reduced them.

CDR1 SGHDN and CDR2 FVKESK come from the germline V gene. The V end was cut by 0 bases, the J end by 5 bases, with 4 bases between. CDR3 length equals 12 residues. Assay used: immunoSEQ multiplex PCR; TCRdb lists only in-frame clones, some missing. The sample includes about 6,500 clones, about 60% of them seen just once. With regard to this clone: What it binds is not known.

Sequencing used effector memory CD8+ T cells sorted from blood. Stated subset: unstimulated CD8+ effector memory T cells. The chain links TRBV14 to TRBJ2-5; the D is unclear. This clonotype was obtained from a human donor in good health. The CDR3 coding sequence is TGTGCCAGCAGCCAAGAGGGGGAGACCCAGTACTTC. Its translation is CASSQEGETQYF.